A single sample gave rise to the 3 T cell receptor beta chains below, sequenced in a study of T cells after yellow fever vaccination. MiXCR, applied by TCRdb to the 5' RACE reads, yields one record per CDR3 protein. The sample lists a few hundred thousand distinct CDR3 sequences, approximately 4% occurring once. The material was PBMCs, obtained 5 days after the yellow fever booster vaccination. The receptors come from a man aged 18 to 30 who received the YFV17D yellow fever vaccine.

This clonotype was seen repeatedly, ten times or more. This sequence joins TRBV7-2 and TRBJ2-7; D is ambiguous. CDR3 size: 13 residues. Germline-derived CDR1 and CDR2 are SGHTA and FQGNSA. V shed 5 bases and J shed 2 bases, with 10 bases lying between them. CDR3 coding DNA: TGTGCCAGCAGCACCGGCCCCCCCTACGAGCAGTACGTC. Encoded protein: CASSTGPPYEQYV.

There are a few counts of this clonotype. The genes are TRBV12-3 or TRBV12-4 and TRBJ1-5, with D possibly being TRBD1 (5 bases). The CDR3 runs 13 residues. Trimming pared 9 bases from V and 11 bases from J, leaving 20 bases between. CDR3 nucleotides: TGTGCCAGTAAAACGAGGGGCGTCCGAACCCAGCATTTT. Protein: CASKTRGVRTQHF.

Many counts were recorded for this clonotype. The V gene is TRBV5-4, the J gene TRBJ1-1; 10 bases are a match to TRBD1. The junction had 5 bases not matched to a gene; V was cut back by 2 bases and J by 4 bases. The CDR3 totals 15 residues. Germline lookup yields CDR1 SGHNT and CDR2 YYREEE (reference sequence). Written as DNA, the CDR3 is TGTGCCAGCAGCTTCTGGGACAGGGGAATCACTGAAGCTTTCTTT. Translation: CASSFWDRGITEAFF.